Below, 17 T cell receptor beta chains from the same sample are listed, as sequenced in a study of control samples from healthy donors and cancer patients. This table comes from immunoSEQ multiplex PCR, and its TCRdb copy is limited to in-frame clones, with some not included. Of some 70,000 clones in the sample, 83% are singletons; the top ten hold about 15%. The material sequenced was blood. The origin of the receptors is a man aged 55 to 70 in good health.

This chain links TRBV4-3 with TRBJ2-2, with D possibly being TRBD1 or TRBD2 (5 bases each). CDR3 length: 14 amino acids. CDR1 is LGHNA and CDR2 is YSLEER in the germline V gene. Trimming removed 4 bases from V and 4 bases from J, with 10 bases in between. The CDR3 region is CASSLVRGTGELFF. In DNA form, the CDR3 reads TGCGCCAGCAGCCTCGTGAGGGGCACCGGGGAGCTGTTTTTT.

The chain combines TRBV3-1 (or the pseudogene TRBV3-2) with TRBJ1-4; D gene unclear. Deletions cut 4 bases from V and 10 bases from J, with 13 bases between. Germline loops: CDR1 LGHDT, CDR2 YNNKEL (reference sequence). The CDR3 has 13 residues. The CDR3 loop reads CASSLSGRGKLFF. CDR3 bases: TGTGCCAGCAGCCTTTCCGGGAGAGGAAAACTGTTTTTT.

This clone appeared once. This chain connects TRBV6-2 or TRBV6-3 to TRBJ1-5; D uncertain. Germline CDR1 reads MNHEY; CDR2 reads SVGEGT. The CDR3 covers 12 residues. With 5 bases removed from V and 9 bases from J, the gap between germline ends came to 11 bases. DNA for the CDR3: TGTGCCAGCAGTACAGTTTGGGTGCCCCAGCATTTT. Translation: CASSTVWVPQHF.

This clone was seen a few times. The chain uses TRBV27 and TRBJ2-7, with 10 nucleotides matching TRBD1. There are 15 residues in the CDR3. CDR1 is MNHEY, CDR2 SMNVEV, per germline (reference sequence). V lost 5 bases and J lost 3; bases outside the gene matches: 7. The CDR3 sequence: CASSAGTGDHYEQYF. The CDR3, as DNA: TGTGCCAGCAGTGCCGGGACAGGGGACCACTACGAGCAGTACTTC.

The rearrangement links TRBV11-1 to TRBJ2-7, with 8 positions matching TRBD1. Losses at the gene ends were 4 bases for V and 4 bases for J; bases not matched to a gene: 3. The CDR3 loop spans 13 amino acids. Germline CDR1 is SGHAT and CDR2 is FQDESV (reference sequence). The CDR3 nucleotides are TGTGCCAGCAGCTATACAGGGGGATACGAGCAGTACTTC. It yields the protein CASSYTGGYEQYF. The variable domain in full, with the rest retrieved from reference TRBV11-1 and TRBJ2-7, is EAEVAQSPRYKITEKSQAVAFWCDPISGHATLYWYRQILGQGPELLVQFQDESVVDDSQLPKDRFSAERLKGVDSTLKIQPAELGDSAMYLCASSYTGGYEQYFGPGTRLTVT.

The V and J genes are TRBV6-2 or TRBV6-3 and TRBJ1-2; TRBD1 is a possible D gene (6 bases). Trimming cost V 5 bases and J 5 bases, with 9 bases left between them. The CDR3 spans 12 residues. In germline, CDR1 is MNHEY, CDR2 SVGEGT. For the CDR3, the DNA is TGTGCCAGCAGTGCGGACAGATATGGCTACACCTTC. Protein product: CASSADRYGYTF.

Points on this clone: Other DNA variants within this sample encode the same CDR3. The rearrangement uses TRBV3-1 (or the pseudogene TRBV3-2) and TRBJ1-6; D is possibly TRBD1 (6 bases). The CDR3 has 16 residues. Trimming took 5 bases from V and 7 from J, leaving 18 bases between them. The germline CDR1 and CDR2 sequences are LGHDT and YNNKEL (reference sequence). The chain's CDR3 is CASSLYSGQGNSPLHF. CDR3 sequence (DNA): TGTGCCAGCAGCTTGTACTCGGGACAAGGCAATTCACCCCTCCACTTT.

In DNA, the CDR3 is TGTGCCTGGTACCAGGGGATTAATGGCTACACCTTC. This codes for CAWYQGINGYTF. The genes are TRBV30 and TRBJ1-2, with D perhaps TRBD1 (6 bases). The germline gives CDR1 GTSNPN, CDR2 SVGIG (reference sequence). V gave up 5 bases and J gave up 6 bases, with 13 bases separating them. The CDR3 spans 12 residues.

V gene TRBV13 combines with J gene TRBJ2-7; 7 bases line up with TRBD1. Germline V CDR1 and CDR2: PRHDT, FYEKMQ (reference sequence). The CDR3 is made up of 14 amino acids. The V gene end was trimmed by 4 bases and the J gene end by 0 bases; junction bases not matched to a gene: 3. CDR3 protein: CASSSTGVSYEQYF. CDR3 DNA sequence: TGTGCCAGCAGCTCAACAGGGGTCTCCTACGAGCAGTACTTC. The entire variable domain, with the rest obtained from reference TRBV13 and TRBJ2-7, is as follows: AAGVIQSPRHLIKEKRETATLKCYPIPRHDTVYWYQQGPGQDPQFLISFYEKMQSDKGSIPDRFSAQQFSDYHSELNMSSLELGDSALYFCASSSTGVSYEQYFGPGTRLTVT.

This clone was counted between two and nine times. The CDR3 DNA reads TGTGCCAGCAGGGGACTAGCGGGGGGAGAGAATACGCAGTATTTT. Protein sequence: CASRGLAGGENTQYF. V is TRBV6-5 and J is TRBJ2-3, with TRBD2 identical over 15 bases. CDR3 length equals 15 residues. Germline-derived CDR1 and CDR2 are MNHEY and SVGAGI. The junction had 5 bases not matched to a gene; V was cut back by 6 bases and J by 7 bases.

The J gene is TRBJ1-5, the V gene TRBV27; 8 bases are shared with TRBD1. The junction had 8 bases not matched to a gene; V was cut back by 6 bases and J by 1 base. Germline V CDR1 and CDR2: MNHEY, SMNVEV (reference sequence). This CDR3 has 16 amino acids. The CDR3 DNA reads TGTGCCAGCAGCACCCGACAGGGGAGGAGCAATCAGCCCCAGCATTTT. Translating gives CASSTRQGRSNQPQHF.

The V gene is TRBV27, the J gene TRBJ2-7; 9 bases map to TRBD1. The germline CDR1 and CDR2 sequences are MNHEY and SMNVEV (reference sequence). This CDR3 has 13 amino acids. V lost 4 bases to trimming and J lost 9 bases; unmatched junction nucleotides: 7. The CDR3 DNA reads TGTGCCAGCAGTTCACAGGGGGCATCTAGGCAGTACTTC. It codes for CASSSQGASRQYF.

This clone was seen once. This rearrangement joins TRBV7-6 to TRBJ2-1; 13 bases are a match to TRBD2. CDR3 size: 17 residues. Germline assignment: CDR1 SGHVS and CDR2 FNYEAQ. Trimming took 5 bases from V and 9 from J; bases not matched to a gene: 13. CDR3 DNA sequence: TGTGCCAGCAGCCAGTACGCCTGGACTAGCGGGAGAGGTGAGCAGTTCTTC. Residues: CASSQYAWTSGRGEQFF.

The chain joins TRBV5-1 to TRBJ1-6; D gene uncertain. The CDR3 spans 14 residues. Germline V gives CDR1 SGHRS, CDR2 YFSETQ. Trimming stripped 0 bases from V and 9 bases from J, with 10 bases between. The CDR3 is CASSLEVGISPLHF. The CDR3 DNA is TGCGCCAGCAGCTTGGAGGTAGGGATTTCACCCCTCCACTTT.

The chain links TRBV7-2 to TRBJ2-5; 10 bases map to TRBD2. The ends lost 2 bases at V and 5 bases at J; junction bases unmatched: 11. In germline, CDR1 is SGHTA, CDR2 FQGNSA. CDR3 length: 17 residues. CDR3 bases: TGTGCCAGCAGCTTAAGGGTTGCTAGCGGGAGATCTGAGACCCAGTACTTC. Translating gives CASSLRVASGRSETQYF. Together with reference TRBV7-2 and TRBJ2-5, the CDR3 gives the full variable domain: GAGVSQSPSNKVTEKGKDVELRCDPISGHTALYWYRQSLGQGLEFLIYFQGNSAPDKSGLPSDRFSAERTGGSVSTLTIQRTQQEDSAVYLCASSLRVASGRSETQYFGPGTRLLVL.

This clone showed up just a few times. This chain links TRBV30 with TRBJ2-5, with D possibly being TRBD2 (6 bases). The germline V gene has CDR1 GTSNPN and CDR2 SVGIG (reference sequence). The CDR3 has 14 amino acids. V dropped 1 base and J dropped 3 bases, with 12 bases sitting between them. The chain's CDR3 is CAWSGGRTKETQYF. CDR3 in DNA: TGTGCCTGGAGTGGAGGCAGGACTAAAGAGACCCAGTACTTC.

The V and J genes are TRBV11-1 and TRBJ2-7; perhaps TRBD1 as D (5 bases). The CDR3 length is 11 residues. CDR1 and CDR2 from the germline V gene are SGHAT and FQDESV (reference sequence). V shed 5 bases and J shed 9 bases, with 11 bases lying between them. Here the CDR3 DNA reads TGTGCCAGCAGCACGATGGGGCGGCAGTACTTC. It translates to CASSTMGRQYF. Full variable domain (remainder filled in from reference TRBV11-1 and TRBJ2-7): EAEVAQSPRYKITEKSQAVAFWCDPISGHATLYWYRQILGQGPELLVQFQDESVVDDSQLPKDRFSAERLKGVDSTLKIQPAELGDSAMYLCASSTMGRQYFGPGTRLTVT.